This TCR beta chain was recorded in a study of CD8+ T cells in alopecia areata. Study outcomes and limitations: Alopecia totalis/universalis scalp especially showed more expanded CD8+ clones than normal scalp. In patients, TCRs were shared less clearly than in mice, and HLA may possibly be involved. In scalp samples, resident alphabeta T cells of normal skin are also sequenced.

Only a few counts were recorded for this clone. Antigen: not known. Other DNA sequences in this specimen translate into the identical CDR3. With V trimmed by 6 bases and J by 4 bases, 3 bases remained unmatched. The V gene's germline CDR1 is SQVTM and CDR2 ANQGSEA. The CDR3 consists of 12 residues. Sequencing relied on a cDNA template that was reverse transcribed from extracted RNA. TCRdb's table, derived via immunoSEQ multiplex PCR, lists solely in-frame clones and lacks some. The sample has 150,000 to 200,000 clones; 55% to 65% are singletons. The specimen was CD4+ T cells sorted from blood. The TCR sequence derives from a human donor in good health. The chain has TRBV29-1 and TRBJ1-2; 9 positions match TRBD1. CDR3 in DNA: TGCAGCGTGGTGACAGGGGGCTATGGCTACACCTTC. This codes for CSVVTGGYGYTF.